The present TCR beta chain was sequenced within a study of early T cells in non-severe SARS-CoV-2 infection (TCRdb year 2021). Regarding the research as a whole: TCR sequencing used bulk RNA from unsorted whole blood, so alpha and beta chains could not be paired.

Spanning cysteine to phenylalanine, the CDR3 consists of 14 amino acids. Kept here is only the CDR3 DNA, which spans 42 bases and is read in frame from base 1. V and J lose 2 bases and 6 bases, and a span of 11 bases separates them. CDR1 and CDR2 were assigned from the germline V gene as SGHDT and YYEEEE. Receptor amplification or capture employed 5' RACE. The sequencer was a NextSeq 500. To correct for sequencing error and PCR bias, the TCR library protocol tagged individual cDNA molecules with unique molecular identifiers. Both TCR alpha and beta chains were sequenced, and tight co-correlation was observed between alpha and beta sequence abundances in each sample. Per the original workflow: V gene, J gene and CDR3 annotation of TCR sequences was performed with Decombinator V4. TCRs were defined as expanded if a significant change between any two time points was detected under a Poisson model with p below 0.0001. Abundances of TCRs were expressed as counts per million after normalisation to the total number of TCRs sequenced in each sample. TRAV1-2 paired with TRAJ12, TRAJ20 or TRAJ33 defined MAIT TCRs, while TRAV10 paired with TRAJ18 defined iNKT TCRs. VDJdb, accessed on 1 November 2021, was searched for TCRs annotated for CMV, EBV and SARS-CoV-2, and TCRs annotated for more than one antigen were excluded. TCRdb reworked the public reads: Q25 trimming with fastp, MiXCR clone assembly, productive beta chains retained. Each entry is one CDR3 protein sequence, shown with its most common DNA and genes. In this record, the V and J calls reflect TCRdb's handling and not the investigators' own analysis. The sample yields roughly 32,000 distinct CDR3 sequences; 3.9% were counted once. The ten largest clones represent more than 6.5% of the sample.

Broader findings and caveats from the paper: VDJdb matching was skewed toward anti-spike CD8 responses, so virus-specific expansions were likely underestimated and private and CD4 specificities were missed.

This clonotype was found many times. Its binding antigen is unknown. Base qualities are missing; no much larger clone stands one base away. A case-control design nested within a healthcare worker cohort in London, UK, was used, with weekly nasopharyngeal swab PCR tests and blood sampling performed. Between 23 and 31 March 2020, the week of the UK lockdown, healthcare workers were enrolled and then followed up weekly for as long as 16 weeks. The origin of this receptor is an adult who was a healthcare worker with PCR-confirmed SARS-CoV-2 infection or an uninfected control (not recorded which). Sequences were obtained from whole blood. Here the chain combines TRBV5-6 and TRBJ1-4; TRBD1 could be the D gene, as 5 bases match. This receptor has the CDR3 CASSFGQGDEKLFF. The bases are TGTGCCAGCAGCTTCGGCCAGGGCGATGAAAAACTGTTTTTT.